This entry describes one T cell receptor beta chain. Its target is unknown. This sample was included in a study of beta chain features in type 1 diabetes. From germline, CDR1 is SQVTM and CDR2 ANQGSEA. The CDR3 has 13 amino acids. V shed 6 bases and J shed 0 bases, with 10 bases lying between them. Every isolated RNA sample was fully reverse transcribed, so sequencing captured expressed TCRB transcripts. Sequencing was performed with immunoSEQ multiplex PCR; in TCRdb, only in-frame clones are kept and a portion is missing. The profile shows 240,000 or so clones, 25% to 35% of them singletons. General observations from the study: Reads derived from cDNA could over-represent cells showing high TCR expression. There was a moderate but significant shortening of TCRB CDR3s in all four CD4+ subsets of Type 1 diabetes patients.

The collection from each donor was one heparinised blood draw averaging around 0.11 L. Sorting with CD45RO/CCR7/CD25/CD127/CD95/CD27 yielded naive, central memory, regulatory and stem-like memory CD4+ cells. The receptor was derived from a man aged 25-45 years in good health. The chain is built from TRBV29-1 and TRBJ2-3, with D tentatively TRBD1 (5 bases). Source material: central memory CD4+ T cells from blood. CDR3 residues: CSVAQASTDTQYF. The CDR3 DNA is TGCAGCGTCGCACAGGCGAGCACAGATACGCAGTATTTT.